This entry concerns a single TCR beta chain. Its antigen is unidentified. Recent vaccinations or acute infections were absent in the healthy HIV-negative adult donors. The data originate from a study of shared clonotypes between healthy human individuals. It was across several immunoSEQ plates that each subset's genomic DNA was evenly split. Here immunoSEQ multiplex PCR was the method, and the copy in TCRdb shows in-frame clones only, minus some. The sample yields 2,500,000 or so clones, 85% to 95% seen once. The V and J ends lost 4 bases and 5 bases, in that order; junction bases with no gene match: 13. Germline values: CDR1 KGHSH, CDR2 LQKENI. This CDR3 is built from 17 residues. Study results and limitations: Clonotype sharing across donors was expected to vary with sequencing depth. In a handful of donors, 4.5% to 5.5% of naive CD4 clonotypes appeared in common.

The V gene is TRBV18, the J gene TRBJ2-2; 7 nucleotides agree with TRBD2. The sample consisted of naive CD4+ T cells from PBMCs. Subset defined: CD45RA+ positively selected. This receptor was obtained from a man younger than 30 in good health. Some clones in this sample may be carry-over from other donors' samples. CDR3 residues: CASSLSLAVLPTGELFF. The CDR3 DNA follows: TGTGCCAGCTCACTTTCCCTAGCGGTCCTCCCAACCGGGGAGCTGTTTTTT.